This TCR beta chain originates from a study of T-cell reconstitution after alpha-beta-depleted transplantation in children. Library preparation (for TCRbeta) was performed with unique molecular identifiers. TCRdb used MiXCR to reprocess the PCR reads, holding one entry per CDR3 protein. The sample includes nearly 200,000 distinct CDR3 sequences, roughly 6.3% seen only once; the top ten take roughly 4.5%. This CDR3 has 14 residues. Germline CDR1 and CDR2: DFQATT and SNEGSKA (reference sequence). The V gene end was trimmed by 1 base and the J gene end by 6 bases; junction bases not matched to a gene: 3.

The clonotype was recovered from a girl under three years old with combined immunodeficiency, due to receive a stem cell transplant. Sequencing was performed on PBMCs, taken before TCRalphabeta/CD19-depleted stem cell transplant. The chain employs TRBV20-1 and TRBJ1-6, with 7 nucleotides matching TRBD1. The CDR3 DNA reads as TGCAGTGCTAGAGCACAGGGGTCTAATTCACCCCTCCACTTT. It is translated as CSARAQGSNSPLHF.